This T cell receptor (beta chain) was recovered during a study of STAT5B mutations in CD4+ large granular lymphocyte leukemia. Study-level results: TRBV06-family usage was enriched in top patient clones (8/27) versus controls (2/35).

CDR3 length: 13 amino acids. Trimming at V came to 4 bases and at J to 5 bases, leaving 7 bases not matched to a gene. Germline CDR1 reads GTSNPN; CDR2 reads SVGIG (reference sequence). Healthy controls were blood donor buffy coats. This clone was observed once. Its antigen is still unknown. Sequencing was at survey level. As handled by the study authors: Lowest detectable productive clonotype frequency was 2.59 x 10-5. Profiled with immunoSEQ multiplex PCR; TCRdb holds only in-frame clones, not every one. For V, J and clone size, that table is used; D and trimming come from the DNA. The sample contains over 35,000 clones, around 81% of which appear only once.

The sequencing sample was made of CD4+ T cells from blood buffy coats. The chain uses TRBV30 and TRBJ2-7; the match to TRBD1 covers 8 bases. This clonotype originated in a human donor in good health. The CDR3 loop is CAWTGRGLDEQYF. CDR3 nucleotides: TGTGCCTGGACGGGCAGGGGGCTTGACGAGCAGTACTTC.